These 32 T cell receptor beta chains were all obtained from the same sample, sequenced in a study of beta chain features in type 1 diabetes. Study-level points and caveats: All four CD4+ subsets of Type 1 diabetes patients contained TCRB CDR3s that were moderately but significantly shorter.

For these TCRs, the target antigens are not known. Investigators reverse transcribed all isolated RNA, so they sequenced expressed TCRB transcripts. Assay: immunoSEQ multiplex PCR; the TCRdb copy retains only in-frame clones and omits some. The sample holds 300,000 to 350,000 clones, roughly 14% seen once. The specimen sequenced was naive CD4+ T cells from blood. The source is a woman in her late teens or twenties with type 1 diabetes.

This clone turned up a few times. J is TRBJ1-2 and V is TRBV12-5; TRBD1 might be the D (6 bases). The V end lost 7 bases, the J end lost 8 bases, and 14 bases lay between the germline ends. This CDR3 region has 12 residues. Germline loops: CDR1 LGHNT, CDR2 FRNRAP. The CDR3 sequence is CASALGQSGYTF. The CDR3 DNA reads TGTGCTAGTGCCTTGGGACAATCAGGCTACACCTTC.

The chain employs TRBV25-1 and TRBJ2-1; D is possibly TRBD2 (6 bases). This CDR3 comprises 14 residues. V lost 3 bases, J lost 8 bases, and 14 bases lay in between. Looked up from germline, CDR1 is MGHDK and CDR2 is SYGVNS. This CDR3 is CASSEEGRGYEQFF. The CDR3 bases are TGTGCCAGCAGTGAGGAGGGACGAGGGTATGAGCAGTTCTTC.

The sample holds a few counts of this clone. The CDR3 sequence is CASSLGNPTVSYEQYF. The CDR3 nucleotides read TGTGCCAGCAGCTTAGGTAACCCGACAGTCTCCTACGAGCAGTACTTC. The V and J genes are TRBV11-2 and TRBJ2-7; D perhaps matches TRBD1 (5 bases). V lost 1 base to trimming and J lost 0 bases, with 13 bases between them. This CDR3 is built from 16 residues. CDR1 and CDR2 (germline): SGHAT, FQNNGV.

V usage is TRBV30 and J usage is TRBJ1-5; D gene ambiguous. The germline CDR1 and CDR2 sequences are GTSNPN and SVGIG (reference sequence). Trimming left V 4 bases short and J 5 bases short, with 12 bases between. The CDR3 extends over 13 amino acids. CDR3 sequence: CAWTHGQDQPQHF. The CDR3 DNA reads TGTGCCTGGACGCACGGCCAGGATCAGCCCCAGCATTTT.

The chain recombines TRBV5-6 with TRBJ2-2; D may be TRBD1 (5 bases). Germline V gives CDR1 SGHDT, CDR2 YYEEEE. Trimming removed 4 bases from V and 1 base from J, with 11 bases in between. The CDR3 runs 15 residues. The CDR3 reads CASSPNRWNTGELFF. The DNA of the CDR3 is TGTGCCAGCAGCCCAAACAGGTGGAACACCGGGGAGCTGTTTTTT.

This chain joins TRBV7-2 and TRBJ1-5; TRBD1 is a possible D gene (5 bases). Trimming took 5 bases from V and 6 from J, leaving 14 bases between them. The CDR3 loop spans 14 amino acids. The V gene's germline CDR1 is SGHTA and CDR2 FQGNSA. CDR3 residues: CASSGRGNRQPQHF. The CDR3 coding sequence is TGTGCCAGCAGCGGTCGGGGGAATCGTCAGCCCCAGCATTTT. The full variable domain, rest sourced from reference TRBV7-2 and TRBJ1-5, is GAGVSQSPSNKVTEKGKDVELRCDPISGHTALYWYRQSLGQGLEFLIYFQGNSAPDKSGLPSDRFSAERTGGSVSTLTIQRTQQEDSAVYLCASSGRGNRQPQHFGDGTRLSIL.

This chain uses TRBV7-2 with TRBJ2-1, with 11 bases fitting TRBD2. The germline V gene has CDR1 SGHTA and CDR2 FQGNSA. With V trimmed by 4 bases and J by 5 bases, 4 bases remained unmatched. The CDR3 is 15 residues long. This chain's CDR3 is CASSSGTSGNNEQFF. DNA of the CDR3: TGTGCCAGCAGCTCCGGGACTAGCGGAAACAATGAGCAGTTCTTC. Variable domain in full (rest from reference TRBV7-2 and TRBJ2-1): GAGVSQSPSNKVTEKGKDVELRCDPISGHTALYWYRQSLGQGLEFLIYFQGNSAPDKSGLPSDRFSAERTGGSVSTLTIQRTQQEDSAVYLCASSSGTSGNNEQFFGPGTRLTVL.

There are a few counts of this clone. The CDR3 region has the DNA TGTGCCAGCAGCTTAGCGACAGGGCCCCACAATGAGCAGTTCTTC. Its protein is CASSLATGPHNEQFF. The chain carries TRBV11-2 and TRBJ2-1; 7 bases align to TRBD1. J gave up 5 bases and V 1 base, and 5 bases lay outside the gene matches. The germline gives CDR1 SGHAT, CDR2 FQNNGV. There are 15 residues in the CDR3.

The CDR3 bases are TGTGCCAGCAGCTGGCAGCGGGAGGGCCGAGAGACCCAGTACTTC. It translates to CASSWQREGRETQYF. This chain joins TRBV5-6 and TRBJ2-5, with 10 bases matching TRBD2. The CDR3 runs to 15 residues. Germline V gene lookup returns CDR1 SGHDT and CDR2 YYEEEE. With V trimmed by 3 bases and J by 4 bases, 6 bases remained unmatched.

This clone showed up just a few times. The V and J genes are TRBV5-1 and TRBJ1-1; 9 bases align to TRBD1. CDR1 is SGHRS and CDR2 is YFSETQ in the germline V gene. V was pared by 0 bases and J by 5 bases, with 5 bases of the junction left unmatched. This CDR3 spans 15 amino acids. CDR3 DNA: TGCGCCAGCAGCTTGGGGGACAGGGCAGAGACTGAAGCTTTCTTT. This translates into CASSLGDRAETEAFF.

This clone has a handful of counts. The chain uses TRBV7-9 and TRBJ1-1; a weak D match, TRBD1 (5 bases). The CDR3 runs to 14 residues. The V end lost 4 bases, the J end lost 4 bases, and 13 bases lay between the germline ends. In germline, CDR1 is SEHNR, CDR2 FQNEAQ (reference sequence). CDR3 residues: CASSSDHGGTEAFF. The CDR3 DNA reads as TGTGCCAGCAGCTCAGACCACGGGGGCACTGAAGCTTTCTTT.

V gene TRBV7-2 combines with J gene TRBJ2-1; D not certain. The CDR3 contains 13 residues. V dropped 6 bases and J dropped 7 bases, with 13 bases sitting between them. CDR1 is SGHTA, CDR2 FQGNSA, per germline. The DNA for the CDR3 is TGTGCCAGCAGACATCGAACCGGGAATGAGCAGTTCTTC. It translates to CASRHRTGNEQFF.

The rearrangement links TRBV18 to TRBJ2-3; D ambiguous. V was trimmed by 2 bases and J by 3 bases, leaving 6 bases between them. CDR3 length equals 13 residues. Germline V gene sequence: CDR1 KGHSH, CDR2 LQKENI. The CDR3 spells CASSPIPTDTQYF. The DNA of the CDR3 is TGTGCCAGCTCACCAATCCCTACAGATACGCAGTATTTT.

Only a few counts were recorded for this clone. This chain connects TRBV5-1 to TRBJ2-7; TRBD1 might be the D (5 bases). V dropped 0 bases and J dropped 3 bases, with 13 bases sitting between them. The CDR3 has 15 residues. Germline CDR1 reads SGHRS; CDR2 reads YFSETQ. DNA of the CDR3: TGCGCCAGCAGCTTGGGATCAGGGCCCTACTACGAGCAGTACGTC. Translating it yields CASSLGSGPYYEQYV.

CDR3 sequence: CASSPGTGSYNEQFF. Written as DNA, the CDR3 is TGTGCCAGCTCACCCGGGACAGGGTCCTACAATGAGCAGTTCTTC. The rearrangement uses TRBV18 and TRBJ2-1; the match to TRBD1 covers 9 bases. J lost 1 base, V lost 3 bases, and 1 base had no gene match. The CDR3 has 15 amino acids. Germline assignment: CDR1 KGHSH and CDR2 LQKENI.

The V and J genes are TRBV7-9 and TRBJ1-2; tentatively, D is TRBD1 (6 bases). This CDR3 region has 14 residues. The V end lost 6 bases, the J end lost 7 bases, and 18 bases lay between the germline ends. Looked up from germline, CDR1 is SEHNR and CDR2 is FQNEAQ (reference sequence). The CDR3, as DNA: TGTGCCAGCAGACCACAGGGTACTACCCTTGGCTACACCTTC. This sequence encodes CASRPQGTTLGYTF. Filled out from reference TRBV7-9 and TRBJ1-2, the complete variable domain reads DTGVSQNPRHKITKRGQNVTFRCDPISEHNRLYWYRQTLGQGPEFLTYFQNEAQLEKSRLLSDRFSAERPKGSFSTLEIQRTEQGDSAMYLCASRPQGTTLGYTFGSGTRLTVV.

This clone was seen a handful of times. CDR3 bases: TGCGCCAGCAGTGACTGGCAGGACAATGAGCAGTTCTTC. It codes for CASSDWQDNEQFF. The gene calls are TRBV10-1 and TRBJ2-1; D ambiguous. Germline V gene sequence: CDR1 WNHNN, CDR2 SYGVQD (reference sequence). This CDR3 is 13 amino acids long. V was shortened by 3 bases and J by 5 bases, with 8 bases between the two germline ends.

This rearrangement joins TRBV4-3 to TRBJ2-7; tentative D call: TRBD2 (5 bases). The CDR3 has 14 amino acids. Germline CDR1 reads LGHNA; CDR2 reads YSLEER. The V gene lost 3 bases and the J gene lost 4 bases, with 13 bases spanning the gap. The CDR3: CASSQEGRTYEQYV. The CDR3 DNA reads TGCGCCAGCAGCCAGGAAGGACGGACTTACGAGCAGTACGTC.

The chain uses TRBV29-1 and TRBJ1-3, with D maybe TRBD1 (5 bases). The CDR3 covers 13 residues. Germline CDR1 is SQVTM and CDR2 is ANQGSEA. The V and J ends lost 7 bases and 4 bases respectively, with 14 bases between them. The CDR3 DNA reads as TGCAGCGGTACCGGGGGGTACGGAAACACCATATATTTT. Protein sequence: CSGTGGYGNTIYF.

This clone appeared a few times. This chain uses TRBV15 with TRBJ2-7; TRBD1 might be the D (6 bases). The germline V and J ends were trimmed by 1 base and 4 bases, with 20 bases remaining between them. The CDR3 spans 17 residues. Per the germline V gene, CDR1 is LNHNV and CDR2 is YYDKDF (reference sequence). Here the CDR3 reads CATSRGVQGVRLYEQYF. The CDR3 coding sequence is TGTGCCACCAGCAGAGGGGTACAGGGTGTAAGGTTGTACGAGCAGTACTTC.

The sample holds a few counts of this clone. The chain uses TRBV7-7 and TRBJ2-3; TRBD2 matches at 8 bases. This CDR3 is built from 15 residues. Germline V gene sequence: CDR1 SSHAT, CDR2 FNYEAQ (reference sequence). Trimming at V came to 5 bases and at J to 6 bases, leaving 10 bases not matched to a gene. CDR3 in amino acids: CASSPTSGYGDTQYF. The CDR3 coding sequence is TGTGCCAGCAGCCCCACTAGCGGCTATGGGGATACGCAGTATTTT.

This clone was picked up a small number of times. The J gene is TRBJ2-5, the V gene TRBV7-9; 9 nucleotides line up with TRBD2. Germline CDR1 reads SEHNR; CDR2 reads FQNEAQ (reference sequence). The CDR3 runs 15 residues. V gave up 3 bases and J gave up 3 bases; unmatched junction bases: 5. CDR3 bases: TGTGCCAGCAGCTTTAGCGGGAGTCGGGAAGAGACCCAGTACTTC. This sequence encodes CASSFSGSREETQYF.

The table lists this clone with a few counts. The chain has TRBV11-2 and TRBJ1-5; D possibly corresponds to TRBD1 (5 bases). The germline V gene has CDR1 SGHAT and CDR2 FQNNGV. Trimming removed 5 bases at V and 4 bases at J, with 12 bases between. CDR3 size: 14 residues. Here the CDR3 DNA reads TGTGCCAGCAGCACTGTGGGGGGGAATCAGCCCCAGCATTTT. It is translated as CASSTVGGNQPQHF.

This clone was seen a handful of times. The V call is TRBV5-1, the J call TRBJ2-1; D perhaps matches TRBD1 (7 bases). The germline V and J ends were trimmed by 5 bases and 10 bases, with 13 bases remaining between them. Per the germline V gene, CDR1 is SGHRS and CDR2 is YFSETQ. This CDR3 is built from 12 residues. The DNA of the CDR3 is TGCGCCAGCAGAGCCGGGGGACAGGAGCAGTTCTTC. Its translation is CASRAGGQEQFF. Using reference TRBV5-1 and TRBJ2-1 for the parts outside the CDR3, the full variable domain is KAGVTQTPRYLIKTRGQQVTLSCSPISGHRSVSWYQQTPGQGLQFLFEYFSETQRNKGNFPGRFSGRQFSNSRSEMNVSTLELGDSALYLCASRAGGQEQFFGPGTRLTVL.

This clone was counted between two and nine times. CDR3 nucleotide sequence: TGTGCCAGCAGCTTGACAGGGAACCTCATGAACACTGAAGCTTTCTTT. Its protein product is CASSLTGNLMNTEAFF. This chain links TRBV9 with TRBJ1-1; 7 positions match TRBD1. J was trimmed by 0 bases and V by 4 bases; bases with no gene match: 9. Germline-derived CDR1 and CDR2 are SGDLS and YYNGEE. CDR3 length equals 16 residues.

This clone came up a few times. The rearrangement joins TRBV9 to TRBJ2-1; D is undetermined. Germline V gene data show CDR1 as SGDLS and CDR2 as YYNGEE. The CDR3 length is 12 residues. The V and J ends lost 4 bases and 1 base respectively, with 3 bases between them. As DNA, the CDR3 is TGTGCCAGCAGCCGGTCCTACAATGAGCAGTTCTTC. Amino acid sequence: CASSRSYNEQFF.

The rearrangement joins TRBV5-1 to TRBJ2-3; 12 positions match TRBD1. The CDR3 totals 10 residues. Losses at the gene ends were 7 bases for V and 14 bases for J; bases not matched to a gene: 2. From germline, CDR1 is SGHRS and CDR2 YFSETQ. The CDR3 protein is CASGDRGLYF. As DNA, the CDR3 is TGCGCCAGCGGGGACAGGGGGCTGTATTTT.

The chain employs TRBV30 and TRBJ2-5; TRBD1 is a possible D gene (6 bases). Trimming took 0 bases from V and 3 from J, leaving 14 bases between them. This CDR3 is 15 amino acids long. CDR1 and CDR2 from the germline V gene are GTSNPN and SVGIG (reference sequence). The CDR3: CAWSVRGILKETQYF. CDR3 bases: TGTGCCTGGAGTGTAAGGGGGATATTAAAAGAGACCCAGTACTTC.

There are a few counts of this clone. The chain recombines TRBV29-1 with TRBJ2-1; no definite D call. Germline V gives CDR1 SQVTM, CDR2 ANQGSEA. CDR3 length equals 13 residues. V gave up 3 bases and J gave up 0 bases, with 6 bases separating them. Written as DNA, the CDR3 is TGCAGCGTTGAGGCTGCCTCCTACAATGAGCAGTTCTTC. Translated: CSVEAASYNEQFF.

This clone was counted many times. The chain couples TRBV29-1 to TRBJ2-3; 9 nucleotides line up with TRBD1. This CDR3 spans 15 amino acids. Germline V gives CDR1 SQVTM, CDR2 ANQGSEA. Trimming took 6 bases from V and 2 from J; bases not matched to a gene: 9. CDR3 amino acids: CSVLVRDRATDTQYF. CDR3 bases: TGCAGCGTCCTAGTTCGGGACAGGGCCACAGATACGCAGTATTTT.

The CDR3 protein is CASSHPRDRSSYEQYF. The DNA of the CDR3 is TGTGCCAGCAGTCACCCCCGGGACAGGAGTTCCTACGAGCAGTACTTC. The gene calls are TRBV6-6 and TRBJ2-7, with 8 bases fitting TRBD1. The CDR3 extends over 16 amino acids. Germline V gene lookup returns CDR1 MNHNY and CDR2 SVGAGI (reference sequence). V shed 5 bases and J 1 base; nucleotides not matched to a gene: 10.

This clone was found a few times. This sample also contains other DNA sequences that code for the same CDR3. This rearrangement joins TRBV2 to TRBJ1-5; 8 nucleotides agree with TRBD1. Unmatched junction bases numbered 1, after V lost 6 bases and J lost 0 bases. This CDR3 has 14 amino acids. Germline V gene lookup returns CDR1 SNHLY and CDR2 FYNNEI. Here the CDR3 DNA reads TGTGCCAGCAGGGACAGGGTTAGCAATCAGCCCCAGCATTTT. It yields the protein CASRDRVSNQPQHF. Full variable domain (outside the CDR3, taken from reference TRBV2 and TRBJ1-5): EPEVTQTPSHQVTQMGQEVILRCVPISNHLYFYWYRQILGQKVEFLVSFYNNEISEKSEIFDDQFSVERPDGSNFTLKIRSTKLEDSAMYFCASRDRVSNQPQHFGDGTRLSIL.